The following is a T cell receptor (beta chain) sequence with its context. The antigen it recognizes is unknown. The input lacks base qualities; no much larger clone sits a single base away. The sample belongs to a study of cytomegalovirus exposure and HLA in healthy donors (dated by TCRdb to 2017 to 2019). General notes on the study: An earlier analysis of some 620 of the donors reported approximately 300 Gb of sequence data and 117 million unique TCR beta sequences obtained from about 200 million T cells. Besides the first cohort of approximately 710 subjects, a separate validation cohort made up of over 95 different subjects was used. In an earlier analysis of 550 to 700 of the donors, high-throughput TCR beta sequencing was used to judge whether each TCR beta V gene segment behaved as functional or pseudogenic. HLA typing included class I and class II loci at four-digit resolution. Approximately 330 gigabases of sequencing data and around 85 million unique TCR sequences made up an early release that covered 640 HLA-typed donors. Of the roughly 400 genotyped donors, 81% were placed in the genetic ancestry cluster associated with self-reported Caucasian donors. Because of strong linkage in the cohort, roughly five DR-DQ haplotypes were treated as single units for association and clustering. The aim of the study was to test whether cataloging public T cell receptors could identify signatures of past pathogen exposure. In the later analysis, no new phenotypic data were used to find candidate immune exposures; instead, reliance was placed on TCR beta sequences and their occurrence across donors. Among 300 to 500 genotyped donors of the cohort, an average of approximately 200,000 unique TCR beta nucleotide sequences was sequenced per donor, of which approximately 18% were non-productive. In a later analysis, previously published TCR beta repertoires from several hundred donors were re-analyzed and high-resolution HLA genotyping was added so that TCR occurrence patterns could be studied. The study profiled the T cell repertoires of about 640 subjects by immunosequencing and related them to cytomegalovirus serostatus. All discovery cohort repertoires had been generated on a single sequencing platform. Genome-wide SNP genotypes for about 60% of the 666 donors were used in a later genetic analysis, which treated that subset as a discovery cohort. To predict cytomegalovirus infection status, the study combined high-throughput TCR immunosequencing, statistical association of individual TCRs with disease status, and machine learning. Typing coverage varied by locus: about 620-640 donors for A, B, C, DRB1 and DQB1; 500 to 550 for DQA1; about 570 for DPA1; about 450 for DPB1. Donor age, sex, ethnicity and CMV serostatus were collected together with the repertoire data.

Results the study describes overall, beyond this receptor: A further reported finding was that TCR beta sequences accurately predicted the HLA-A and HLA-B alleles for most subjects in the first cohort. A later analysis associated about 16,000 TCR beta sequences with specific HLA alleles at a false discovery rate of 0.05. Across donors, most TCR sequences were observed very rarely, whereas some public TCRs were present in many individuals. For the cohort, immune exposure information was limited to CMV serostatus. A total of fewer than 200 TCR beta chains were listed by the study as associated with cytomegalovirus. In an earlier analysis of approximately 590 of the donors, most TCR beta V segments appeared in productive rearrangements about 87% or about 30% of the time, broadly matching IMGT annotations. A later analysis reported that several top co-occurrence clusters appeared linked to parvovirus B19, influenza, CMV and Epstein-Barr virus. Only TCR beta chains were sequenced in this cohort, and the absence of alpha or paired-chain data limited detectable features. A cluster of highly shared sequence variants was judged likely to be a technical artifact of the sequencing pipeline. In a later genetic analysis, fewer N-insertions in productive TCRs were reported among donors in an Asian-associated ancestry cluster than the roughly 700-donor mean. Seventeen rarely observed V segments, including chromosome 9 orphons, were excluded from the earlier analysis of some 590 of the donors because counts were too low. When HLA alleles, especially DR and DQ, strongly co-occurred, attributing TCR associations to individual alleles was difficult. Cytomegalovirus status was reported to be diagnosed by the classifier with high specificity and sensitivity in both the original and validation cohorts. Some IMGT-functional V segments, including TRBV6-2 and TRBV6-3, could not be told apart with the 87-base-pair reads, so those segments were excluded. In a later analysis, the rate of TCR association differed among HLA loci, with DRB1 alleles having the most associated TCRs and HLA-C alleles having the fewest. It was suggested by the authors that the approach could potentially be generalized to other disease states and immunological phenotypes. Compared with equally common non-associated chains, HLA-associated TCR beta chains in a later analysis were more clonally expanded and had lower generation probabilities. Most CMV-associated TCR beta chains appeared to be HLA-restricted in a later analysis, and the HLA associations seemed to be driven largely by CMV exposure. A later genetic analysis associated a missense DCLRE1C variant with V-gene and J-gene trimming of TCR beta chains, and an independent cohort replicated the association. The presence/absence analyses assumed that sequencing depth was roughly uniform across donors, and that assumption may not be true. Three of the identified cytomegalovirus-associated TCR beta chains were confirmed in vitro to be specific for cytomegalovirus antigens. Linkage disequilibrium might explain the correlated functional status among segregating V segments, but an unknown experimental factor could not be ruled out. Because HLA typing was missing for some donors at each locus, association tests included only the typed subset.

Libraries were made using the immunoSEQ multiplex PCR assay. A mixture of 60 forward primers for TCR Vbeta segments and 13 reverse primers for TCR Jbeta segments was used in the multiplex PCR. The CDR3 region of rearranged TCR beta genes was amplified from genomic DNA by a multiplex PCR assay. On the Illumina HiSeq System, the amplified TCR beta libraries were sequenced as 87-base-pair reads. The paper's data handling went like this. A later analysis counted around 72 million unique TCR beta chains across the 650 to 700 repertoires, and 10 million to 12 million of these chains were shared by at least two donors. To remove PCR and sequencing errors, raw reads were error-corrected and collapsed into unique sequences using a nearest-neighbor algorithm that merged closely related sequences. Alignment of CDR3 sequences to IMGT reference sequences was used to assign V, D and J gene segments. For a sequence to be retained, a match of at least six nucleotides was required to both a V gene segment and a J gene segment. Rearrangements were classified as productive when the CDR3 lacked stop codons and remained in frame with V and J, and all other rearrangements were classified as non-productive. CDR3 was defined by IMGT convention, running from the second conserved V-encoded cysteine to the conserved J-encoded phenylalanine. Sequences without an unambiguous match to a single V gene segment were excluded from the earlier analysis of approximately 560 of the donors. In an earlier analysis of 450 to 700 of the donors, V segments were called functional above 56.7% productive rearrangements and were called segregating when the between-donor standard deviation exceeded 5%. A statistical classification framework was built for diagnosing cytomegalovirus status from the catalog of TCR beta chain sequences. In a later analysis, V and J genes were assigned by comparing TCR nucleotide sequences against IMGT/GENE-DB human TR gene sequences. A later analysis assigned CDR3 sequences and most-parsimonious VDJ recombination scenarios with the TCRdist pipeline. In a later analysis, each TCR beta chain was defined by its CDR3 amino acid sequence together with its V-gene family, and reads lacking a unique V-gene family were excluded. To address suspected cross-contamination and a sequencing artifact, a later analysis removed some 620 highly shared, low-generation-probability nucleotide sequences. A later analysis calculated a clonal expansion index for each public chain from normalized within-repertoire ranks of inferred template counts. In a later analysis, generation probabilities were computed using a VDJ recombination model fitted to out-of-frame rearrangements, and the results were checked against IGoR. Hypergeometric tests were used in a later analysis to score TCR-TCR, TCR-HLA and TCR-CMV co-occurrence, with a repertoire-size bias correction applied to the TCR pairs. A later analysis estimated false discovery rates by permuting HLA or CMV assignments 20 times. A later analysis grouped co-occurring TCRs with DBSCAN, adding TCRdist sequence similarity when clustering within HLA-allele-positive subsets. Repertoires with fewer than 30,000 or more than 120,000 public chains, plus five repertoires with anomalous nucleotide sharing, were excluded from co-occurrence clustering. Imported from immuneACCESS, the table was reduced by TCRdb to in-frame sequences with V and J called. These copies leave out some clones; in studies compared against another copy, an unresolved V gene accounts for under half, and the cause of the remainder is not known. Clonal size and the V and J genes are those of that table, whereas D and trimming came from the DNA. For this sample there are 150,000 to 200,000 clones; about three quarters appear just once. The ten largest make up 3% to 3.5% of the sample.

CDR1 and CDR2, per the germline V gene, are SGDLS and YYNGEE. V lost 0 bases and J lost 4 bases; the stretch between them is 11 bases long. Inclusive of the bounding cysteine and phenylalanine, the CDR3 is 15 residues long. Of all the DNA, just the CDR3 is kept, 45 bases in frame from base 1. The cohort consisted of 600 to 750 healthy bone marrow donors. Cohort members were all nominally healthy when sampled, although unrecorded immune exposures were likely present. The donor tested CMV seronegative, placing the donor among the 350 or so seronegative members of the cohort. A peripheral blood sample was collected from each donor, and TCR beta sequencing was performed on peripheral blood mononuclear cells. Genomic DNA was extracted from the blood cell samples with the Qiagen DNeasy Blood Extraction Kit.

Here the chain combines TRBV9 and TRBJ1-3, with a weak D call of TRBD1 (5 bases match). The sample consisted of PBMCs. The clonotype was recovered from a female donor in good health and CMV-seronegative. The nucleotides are TGTGCCAGCAGCGTAGCGGAGGGGCCGGGAAACACCATATATTTT. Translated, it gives CASSVAEGPGNTIYF. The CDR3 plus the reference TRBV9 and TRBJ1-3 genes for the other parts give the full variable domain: DSGVTQTPKHLITATGQRVTLRCSPRSGDLSVYWYQQSLDQGLQFLIQYYNGEERAKGNILERFSAQQFPDLHSELNLSSLELGDSALYFCASSVAEGPGNTIYFGEGSWLTVV.